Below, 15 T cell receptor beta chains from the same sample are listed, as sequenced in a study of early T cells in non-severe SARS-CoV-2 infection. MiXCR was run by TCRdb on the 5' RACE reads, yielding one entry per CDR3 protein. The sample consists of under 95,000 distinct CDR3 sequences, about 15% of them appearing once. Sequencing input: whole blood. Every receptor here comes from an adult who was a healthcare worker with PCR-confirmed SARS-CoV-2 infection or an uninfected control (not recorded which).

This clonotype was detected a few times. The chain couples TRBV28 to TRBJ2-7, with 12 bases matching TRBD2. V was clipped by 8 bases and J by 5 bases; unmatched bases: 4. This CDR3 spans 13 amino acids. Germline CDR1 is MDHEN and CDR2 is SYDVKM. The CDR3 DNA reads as TGTGCCAGCGAGACTAGCGGGAGTCACGAGCAGTACTTC. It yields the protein CASETSGSHEQYF.

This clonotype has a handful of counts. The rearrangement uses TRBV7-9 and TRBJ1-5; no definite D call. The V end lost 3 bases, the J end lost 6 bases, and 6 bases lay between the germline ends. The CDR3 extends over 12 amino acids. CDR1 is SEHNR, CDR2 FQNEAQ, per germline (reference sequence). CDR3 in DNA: TGTGCCAGCAGCTTTCGGGGTCAGCCCCAGCATTTT. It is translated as CASSFRGQPQHF.

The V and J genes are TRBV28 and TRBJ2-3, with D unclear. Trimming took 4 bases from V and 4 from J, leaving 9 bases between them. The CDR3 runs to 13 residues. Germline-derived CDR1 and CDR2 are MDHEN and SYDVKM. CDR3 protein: CASSSIGPDTQYF. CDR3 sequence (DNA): TGTGCCAGCAGTTCGATCGGGCCAGATACGCAGTATTTT.

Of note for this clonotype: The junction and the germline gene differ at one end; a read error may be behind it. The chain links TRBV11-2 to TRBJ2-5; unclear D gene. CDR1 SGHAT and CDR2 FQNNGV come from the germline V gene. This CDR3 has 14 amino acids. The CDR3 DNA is TGTGCCAGCAGCCCTTACGTACTGCAAGGGACCCAGTACTTC. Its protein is CASSPYVLQGTQYF. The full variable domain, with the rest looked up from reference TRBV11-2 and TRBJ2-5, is EAGVAQSPRYKIIEKRQSVAFWCNPISGHATLYWYQQILGQGPKLLIQFQNNGVVDDSQLPKDRFSAERLKGVDSTLKIQPAKLEDSAVYLCASSPYVLQGTQYFGPGTRLLVL.

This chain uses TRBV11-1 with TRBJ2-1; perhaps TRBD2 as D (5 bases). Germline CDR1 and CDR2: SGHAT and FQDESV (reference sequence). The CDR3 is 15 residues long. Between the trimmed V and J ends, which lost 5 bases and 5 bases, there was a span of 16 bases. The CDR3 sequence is CASSPRKGLNNEQFF. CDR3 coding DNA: TGTGCCAGCAGCCCACGCAAAGGACTTAACAATGAGCAGTTCTTC.

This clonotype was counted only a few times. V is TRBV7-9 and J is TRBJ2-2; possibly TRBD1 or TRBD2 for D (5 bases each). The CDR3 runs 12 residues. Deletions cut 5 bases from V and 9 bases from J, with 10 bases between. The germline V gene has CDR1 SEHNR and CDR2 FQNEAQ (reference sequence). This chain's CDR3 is CASSLRDRELFF. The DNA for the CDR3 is TGTGCCAGCAGCCTGAGGGACCGGGAGCTGTTTTTT.

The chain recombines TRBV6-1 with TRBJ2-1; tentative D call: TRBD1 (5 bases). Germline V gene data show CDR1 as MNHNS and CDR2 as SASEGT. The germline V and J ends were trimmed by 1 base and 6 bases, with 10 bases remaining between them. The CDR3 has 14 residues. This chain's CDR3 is CASSEGYRGNEQFF. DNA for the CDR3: TGTGCCAGCAGTGAAGGGTATAGGGGCAATGAGCAGTTCTTC.

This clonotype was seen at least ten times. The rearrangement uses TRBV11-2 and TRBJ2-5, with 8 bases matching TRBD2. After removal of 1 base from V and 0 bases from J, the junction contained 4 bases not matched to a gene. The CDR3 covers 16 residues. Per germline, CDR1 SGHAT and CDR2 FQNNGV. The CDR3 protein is CASSLGLAGYQETQYF. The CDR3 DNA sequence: TGTGCCAGCAGCTTAGGATTAGCGGGGTACCAAGAGACCCAGTACTTC. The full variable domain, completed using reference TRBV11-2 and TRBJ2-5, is EAGVAQSPRYKIIEKRQSVAFWCNPISGHATLYWYQQILGQGPKLLIQFQNNGVVDDSQLPKDRFSAERLKGVDSTLKIQPAKLEDSAVYLCASSLGLAGYQETQYFGPGTRLLVL.

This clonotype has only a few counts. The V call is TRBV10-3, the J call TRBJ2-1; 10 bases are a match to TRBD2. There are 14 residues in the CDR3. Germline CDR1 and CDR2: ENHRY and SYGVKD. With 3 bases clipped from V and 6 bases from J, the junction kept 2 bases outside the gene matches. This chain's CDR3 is CAISDQREGNEQFF. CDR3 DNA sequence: TGTGCCATCAGTGACCAGCGGGAGGGCAATGAGCAGTTCTTC.

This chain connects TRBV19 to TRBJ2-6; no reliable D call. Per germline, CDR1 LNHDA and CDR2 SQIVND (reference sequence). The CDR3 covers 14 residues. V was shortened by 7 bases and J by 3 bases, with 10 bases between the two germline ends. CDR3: CASKPQVGANVLTF. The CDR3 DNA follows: TGTGCCAGTAAGCCCCAGGTTGGGGCCAACGTCCTGACTTTC.

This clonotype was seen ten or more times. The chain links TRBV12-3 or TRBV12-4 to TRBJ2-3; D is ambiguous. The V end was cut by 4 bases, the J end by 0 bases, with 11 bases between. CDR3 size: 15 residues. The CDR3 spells CASSYAGASTDTQYF. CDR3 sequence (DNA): TGTGCCAGCAGTTATGCAGGCGCTAGCACAGATACGCAGTATTTT.

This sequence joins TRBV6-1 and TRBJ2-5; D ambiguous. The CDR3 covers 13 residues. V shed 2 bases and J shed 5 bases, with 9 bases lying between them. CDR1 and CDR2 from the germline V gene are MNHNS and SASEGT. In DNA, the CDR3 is TGTGCCAGCAGTGAATGGCGCGAGGAGACCCAGTACTTC. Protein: CASSEWREETQYF.

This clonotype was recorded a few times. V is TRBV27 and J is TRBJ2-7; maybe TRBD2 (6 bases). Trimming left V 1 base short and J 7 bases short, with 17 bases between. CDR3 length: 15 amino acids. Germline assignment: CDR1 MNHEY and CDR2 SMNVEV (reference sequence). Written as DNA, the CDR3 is TGTGCCAGCAGTTTATGGTCCGGGGTGGAGGGGGAGCAGTACTTC. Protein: CASSLWSGVEGEQYF.

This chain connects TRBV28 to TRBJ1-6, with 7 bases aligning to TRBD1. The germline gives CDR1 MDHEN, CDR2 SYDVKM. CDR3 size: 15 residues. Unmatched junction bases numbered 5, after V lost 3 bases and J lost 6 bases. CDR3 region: CASSFRQGGNSPLHF. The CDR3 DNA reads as TGTGCCAGCAGTTTTAGACAGGGCGGTAATTCACCCCTCCACTTT.

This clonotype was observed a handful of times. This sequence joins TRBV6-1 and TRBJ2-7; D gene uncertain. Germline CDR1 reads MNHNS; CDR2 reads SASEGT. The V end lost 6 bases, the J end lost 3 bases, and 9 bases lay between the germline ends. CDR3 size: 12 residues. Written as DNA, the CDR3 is TGTGCCAGCAGCCTTTGGGGCTACGAGCAGTACTTC. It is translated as CASSLWGYEQYF.